Listed below are T cell receptor beta chains from one sample, sequenced in a study of blood T cells in healthy people across ages. Each CDR3 protein is one row after TCRdb ran MiXCR on the 5' RACE reads. The sample comprises about 1.1 million distinct CDR3 sequences, more than 30% of which are singletons, and approximately 14% rests with the top ten. Sequenced sample: blood. All receptors come from a man aged 18 to 29 in good health. Each CDR3 is given with its conserved first and last residue. Fields, in order: J gene, clone size, V gene, D gene, CDR3 DNA, CDR3 protein. A D gene is named only where the DNA matches it firmly. Clone size, where shown, is once, few, many, or a class for clones that have expanded.

>TRBJ1-4|-|TRBV7-9|-
TGTGCCAGCAGCCGAAGCCCGGGAGTAAAAGAAAAACTGTTTTTT
CASSRSPGVKEKLFF
>TRBJ1-2|many|TRBV20-1|-
TGCAGTGCTAGAGGGGTTACTGAGAACTATGGCTACACCTTC
CSARGVTENYGYTF
>TRBJ1-6|-|TRBV4-2|-
TGTGCCAGCAGCCAAGAAGATCGGAGTTCACCCCTCCACTTT
CASSQEDRSSPLHF
>TRBJ1-4|few|TRBV7-9|-
TGTGCCAGCAGCTTAGGGGGTCAAAAACTGTTTTTT
CASSLGGQKLFF
>TRBJ1-5|-|TRBV10-3|-
TGTGCCATCAGTGACGGGTTGCAGCCCCAGCATTTT
CAISDGLQPQHF
>TRBJ1-1|-|TRBV7-9|-
TGTGCCAGCAGCCCAGTAGGGGGGACAAACGGGGCCACTGAAGCTTTCTTT
CASSPVGGTNGATEAFF
>TRBJ2-7|-|TRBV4-2|TRBD1
TGTGCCAGCAGCCAAGATGGAGACAGGGTAACGGGCGAGCAGTACTTC
CASSQDGDRVTGEQYF
>TRBJ1-4|-|TRBV29-1|-
TGCAGCGTTTCGATGTACGGGGTAGATGAAAAACTGTTTTTT
CSVSMYGVDEKLFF
>TRBJ2-5|-|TRBV12-3/TRBV12-4|TRBD1
TGTGCCACCTCTACGACAGGGACCCAAGAGACCCAGTACTTC
CATSTTGTQETQYF
>TRBJ2-3|many|TRBV12-3/TRBV12-4|TRBD2
TGTGCCAGCAGCCCGATGACTAGCGGAGGCACAGATACGCAGTATTTT
CASSPMTSGGTDTQYF
>TRBJ1-1|-|TRBV20-1|-
TGCAGTGCTAGAGATGGGGGGGCCACCGCCACTGAAGCTTTCTTT
CSARDGGATATEAFF
>TRBJ2-4|-|TRBV6-1|-
TGTGCCAGCTTTGTTGAGGACTACCTCAATCTAGCCAAAAACATTCAGTACTTC
CASFVEDYLNLAKNIQYF
>TRBJ1-5|-|TRBV4-1|-
TGCGCCAGCAGTCAAGGCCTGGGGCCCCAGCATTTT
CASSQGLGPQHF
>TRBJ1-5|-|TRBV6-6|-
TGTGCCAGCAGTTGCTCGATACGAGGGGATCAGCCCCAGCATTTT
CASSCSIRGDQPQHF
>TRBJ1-5|-|TRBV15|-
TGTGCCACCAGCATGGCGGGGGGTAGCAATCAGCCCCAGCATTTT
CATSMAGGSNQPQHF
>TRBJ1-5|-|TRBV7-2|-
TGTGCCAGCAGCTTGGTAATCGGAAGCAATCAGCCCCAGCATTTT
CASSLVIGSNQPQHF
>TRBJ2-1|many|TRBV20-1|-
TGCAGTGCTATACGGCCAGGGAGCTCCTACAATGAGCAGTTCTTC
CSAIRPGSSYNEQFF
>TRBJ2-1|many|TRBV29-1|-
TGCAGCGCACAGGCGAATGAGCAGTTCTTC
CSAQANEQFF
>TRBJ2-5|few|TRBV27|-
TGTGCCAGCAGATTTGTGGGAAGCCCGGAGCAGTACTTC
CASRFVGSPEQYF
>TRBJ1-5|few|TRBV15|-
TGTGCCACCAGCAGAGCAGGGGTCAGCAATCAGCCCCAGCATTTT
CATSRAGVSNQPQHF
>TRBJ1-5|-|TRBV10-3|-
TGTGCCATCAGTGAGGGAGATAGCAATCAGCCCCAGCATTTT
CAISEGDSNQPQHF
>TRBJ2-2|-|TRBV29-1|-
TGCAGCACGTTACGGGCGGGGACCGGGGAGCTGTTTTTT
CSTLRAGTGELFF
>TRBJ2-1|-|TRBV5-1|TRBD1
TGCGCCAGCAGCCAACAGGGGGCCCGACCCTACAATGAGCAGTTCTTC
CASSQQGARPYNEQFF
>TRBJ2-7|few|TRBV20-1|-
TGCAGTGCTAGTGATCCTAGCGTCTCCTACGAGCAGTACTTC
CSASDPSVSYEQYF
>TRBJ2-5|-|TRBV6-2/TRBV6-3|-
TGTGCCAGCACTGACGCCAACGCTCAAGAGACCCAGTACTTC
CASTDANAQETQYF
>TRBJ1-1|-|TRBV5-5|-
TGTGCCAGCGGAGAAACAGGGATGAACACTGAAGCTTTCTTT
CASGETGMNTEAFF
>TRBJ2-1|-|TRBV9|-
TGTGCCAGCAGCTCCCGGGACGGAGTTTACAATGAGCAGTTCTTC
CASSSRDGVYNEQFF
>TRBJ2-1|few|TRBV27|TRBD1
TGTGCCAGCAGTTACGACAGGGGGGGGATCGATGAGCAGTTCTTC
CASSYDRGGIDEQFF
>TRBJ2-3|-|TRBV6-2/TRBV6-3|TRBD1
TGTGCCAGCAGCCTATCTGGACAGGGGGAGCAGTATTTT
CASSLSGQGEQYF
>TRBJ2-5|-|TRBV4-3|-
TGCGCCAGCAGCCAAGACCTGTTTACCCAAGAGACCCAGTACTTC
CASSQDLFTQETQYF
>TRBJ1-4|-|TRBV5-1|TRBD1
TGCGCCAGCAGCGAGGACAGGAGACCTGAAAAACTGTTTTTT
CASSEDRRPEKLFF
>TRBJ1-1|-|TRBV27|-
TGTGCCAGCAGTGCATTAGGTGAGGGTGCTGAAGCTTTCTTT
CASSALGEGAEAFF
>TRBJ1-4|-|TRBV4-3|TRBD1
TGCGCCAGCAGCCAAGACCCGAGACAGGGTAGCGAACTGTTTTTT
CASSQDPRQGSELFF
>TRBJ2-5|-|TRBV12-3/TRBV12-4|-
TGTGCCCGCAGTTCGACAGCCACAAGCACCCAGTACTTC
CARSSTATSTQYF
>TRBJ2-1|few|TRBV5-1|-
TGCGCCAGCAGCTTTTTACCTGGACAGTTCTCTTTAGGTTCCTACAATGAGCAGTTCTTC
CASSFLPGQFSLGSYNEQFF
>TRBJ2-3|-|TRBV20-1|TRBD2
TGCAGTGCTAGAGACTCTAGCGGGGGCATAGCAGATACGCAGTATTTT
CSARDSSGGIADTQYF
>TRBJ1-5|-|TRBV4-1|-
TGCGCCAGCAGCCTGTATGGTCCTGGGGACAACAATCAGCCCCAGCATTTT
CASSLYGPGDNNQPQHF
>TRBJ1-2|few|TRBV6-5|-
TGTGCCAGCAGTTACTCGAGACCGCCCAACTATGGCTACACCTTC
CASSYSRPPNYGYTF
>TRBJ2-3|few|TRBV6-2/TRBV6-3|TRBD2
TGTGCCAGCTTGCGGGGGGGCCACCCAGATACGCAGTATTTT
CASLRGGHPDTQYF
>TRBJ2-7|-|TRBV3-1|TRBD1
TGTGCCAGCAGCCAAACAGGGGGGCCACCTTACGAGCAGTACTTC
CASSQTGGPPYEQYF
>TRBJ2-7|-|TRBV28|-
TGTGCCAGCAGAAATGCGGGACAGACCTACGAGCAGTACTTC
CASRNAGQTYEQYF
>TRBJ1-5|-|TRBV29-1|-
TGCAGCGCCACAGGGCAGGATGGCAATCAGCCCCAGCATTTT
CSATGQDGNQPQHF
>TRBJ1-1|few|TRBV6-2/TRBV6-3|-
TGTGCCAGCAGTAAACCGGGACATCCCACTTTAACTGAAGCTTTCTTT
CASSKPGHPTLTEAFF
>TRBJ1-5|-|TRBV7-2|-
TGTGCCAGCAGCTTATGCGGGAATCAGCCCCCGCATTTT
CASSLCGNQPPHF
>TRBJ1-1|-|TRBV4-1|TRBD1
TGTGCCAGCAGCCAAGCGGGGACAGTGAACACTGAAGCTTTCTTT
CASSQAGTVNTEAFF
>TRBJ2-3|few|TRBV25-1|-
TGTGCCAGCAGTATCCCCGGGCCCGTCGGCGGAGCAGATACGCAGTATTTT
CASSIPGPVGGADTQYF
>TRBJ2-3|few|TRBV14|-
TGTGCCAGCAGCCAATTTCGGAACAGAGCAGATACGCAGTATTTT
CASSQFRNRADTQYF
>TRBJ2-5|-|TRBV4-1|TRBD2
TGCGCCAGCAGCCAAGGGGGAGCGGGGGCCCAAGAGACCCAGTACTTC
CASSQGGAGAQETQYF
>TRBJ2-3|few|TRBV2|TRBD2
TGTGCCAGCAGTCGGGACTATATCACAGATACGCAGTATTTT
CASSRDYITDTQYF
>TRBJ1-4|-|TRBV7-2|-
TGTGCCAGCAGCGTACAGGGTGTATTTGAAAAACTGTTTTTT
CASSVQGVFEKLFF
>TRBJ2-1|many|TRBV5-1|-
TGCGCCAGCAGCTTGGGGGGGTCCTTCTCCTACAATGAGCAGTTCTTC
CASSLGGSFSYNEQFF
>TRBJ1-2|-|TRBV7-2|-
TGTGCCAGCAGCTTAGAATATGGGGGCTACACCTTC
CASSLEYGGYTF
>TRBJ2-1|-|TRBV7-2|TRBD2
TGTGCCAGCAGTCGACTAGCGGGGGCCGGAACCTACAATGAGCAGTTCTTC
CASSRLAGAGTYNEQFF
>TRBJ1-4|few|TRBV30|-
TGTGCCTGGAGTATTGACAGGCTGAATGAAAAACTGTTTTTT
CAWSIDRLNEKLFF
>TRBJ1-2|-|TRBV4-1|-
TGCGCCACCAAGGGTAACTATGGCTACACCTTC
CATKGNYGYTF
>TRBJ1-5|few|TRBV4-3|-
TGCGCCAGCAGCCGCAATACAAGGTTCAATCAGCCCCAGCATTTT
CASSRNTRFNQPQHF
>TRBJ2-5|-|TRBV9|-
TGTGCCAGCAGCGTAGAAACAAGACCTCAAGAGACCCAGTACTTC
CASSVETRPQETQYF
>TRBJ1-1|many|TRBV13|-
TGTGCCAGCAGCTCACCAGGAGGCACTGAAGCTTTCTTT
CASSSPGGTEAFF
>TRBJ2-3|-|TRBV20-1|-
TGCAGTGCTAGCCCACCCTTTGGGGTAGATACGCAGTATTTT
CSASPPFGVDTQYF